A selection of T cell receptor beta chains follows, all from one sample in a study of T-cell memory formation after mild COVID-19. TCRdb recomputed calls from the 5' RACE reads with MiXCR, one row per CDR3 protein. In the table there are about 110,000 distinct CDR3 sequences, approximately 14% of which are singletons. Material: PBMCs or a T cell subset sorted from them (not recorded which). All receptors come from a young man who had mild COVID-19 (a few samples of this study predate the infection). Cell type and time point are not known. Both conserved end residues are part of each CDR3. The D gene is left open where the match is weak. For some rows the clone size is stated as once, few or many, or as a class when expanded; others skip it.

D: TRBD2; V: TRBV4-1; J: TRBJ2-3; size: NA; CDR3: CASSLPRTSGGASTDTQYF; DNA: TGCGCCAGCAGCCTACCCCGGACTAGCGGGGGAGCTAGCACAGATACGCAGTATTTT
D: NA; V: TRBV15; J: TRBJ2-3; size: NA; CDR3: CATSRGGWSTDTQYF; DNA: TGTGCCACCAGCAGAGGGGGGTGGAGCACAGATACGCAGTATTTT
D: NA; V: TRBV5-4; J: TRBJ1-2; size: few; CDR3: CASSLFEGGYTF; DNA: TGTGCCAGCAGCTTGTTCGAGGGAGGCTACACCTTC
D: NA; V: TRBV10-2; J: TRBJ1-2; size: NA; CDR3: CASMSTYGYTF; DNA: TGCGCCAGCATGTCGACATATGGCTACACCTTC
D: NA; V: TRBV12-3/TRBV12-4; J: TRBJ1-6; size: few; CDR3: CASANRDNGNSPLHF; DNA: TGTGCCAGCGCAAACCGGGACAATGGCAATTCACCCCTCCACTTT
D: NA; V: TRBV20-1; J: TRBJ2-5; size: many; CDR3: CSARKRQVLGRETQYF; DNA: TGCAGTGCGAGGAAAAGACAGGTGCTCGGGCGGGAGACCCAGTACTTC
D: TRBD1; V: TRBV19; J: TRBJ2-3; size: many; CDR3: CASSPSSRGSDTQYF; DNA: TGTGCCAGTAGCCCGAGTAGCAGGGGGTCGGATACGCAGTATTTT
D: NA; V: TRBV27; J: TRBJ1-1; size: NA; CDR3: CASIAGGVIGGASDTEAFF; DNA: TGTGCCAGCATAGCCGGGGGCGTCATCGGCGGTGCGTCTGACACTGAAGCTTTCTTT
D: NA; V: TRBV5-1; J: TRBJ1-1; size: many; CDR3: CASSPGWGLETEAFF; DNA: TGCGCCAGCAGCCCGGGATGGGGGCTGGAGACTGAAGCTTTCTTT
D: TRBD1; V: TRBV6-2/TRBV6-3; J: TRBJ1-1; size: few; CDR3: CASSQGGWTEAFF; DNA: TGTGCCAGCAGTCAGGGGGGCTGGACTGAAGCTTTCTTT
D: TRBD2; V: TRBV4-1; J: TRBJ2-3; size: NA; CDR3: CASSQTPLGGTDTQYF; DNA: TGCGCCAGCAGCCAAACCCCCTTGGGGGGGACAGATACGCAGTATTTT
D: NA; V: TRBV20-1; J: TRBJ2-5; size: many; CDR3: CSAASGTQYF; DNA: TGCAGTGCTGCATCGGGGACCCAGTACTTC
D: TRBD2; V: TRBV12-3/TRBV12-4; J: TRBJ2-1; size: NA; CDR3: CASSLGGGVGEQFF; DNA: TGTGCCAGCAGTTTGGGCGGGGGGGTAGGTGAGCAGTTCTTC
D: NA; V: TRBV15; J: TRBJ1-4; size: few; CDR3: CATSRERTAVNEKLFF; DNA: TGTGCCACCAGCAGAGAAAGGACGGCAGTAAATGAAAAACTGTTTTTT
D: NA; V: TRBV5-1; J: TRBJ1-2; size: NA; CDR3: CASSLASGLDGYTF; DNA: TGCGCCAGCAGCTTGGCGTCAGGGTTGGATGGCTACACCTTC
D: NA; V: TRBV11-1; J: TRBJ1-5; size: NA; CDR3: CASSLQGVNQPQHF; DNA: TGTGCCAGCAGCTTACAGGGAGTAAATCAGCCCCAGCATTTT
D: NA; V: TRBV14; J: TRBJ1-1; size: NA; CDR3: CASSLGTSLNTEAFF; DNA: TGTGCCAGCAGCCTGGGGACATCCCTGAACACTGAAGCTTTCTTT
D: TRBD1; V: TRBV9; J: TRBJ2-2; size: many; CDR3: CASSDRQGYTGELFF; DNA: TGTGCCAGCAGCGATAGACAGGGGTACACCGGGGAGCTGTTTTTT
D: NA; V: TRBV20-1; J: TRBJ1-1; size: many; CDR3: CSASWWGIRRNTEAFF; DNA: TGCAGTGCTAGTTGGTGGGGGATTAGGAGGAACACTGAAGCTTTCTTT
D: TRBD2; V: TRBV6-1; J: TRBJ2-1; size: many; CDR3: CASRGLAGGSSYNEQFF; DNA: TGTGCCAGCAGAGGACTAGCGGGGGGGAGCTCCTACAATGAGCAGTTCTTC
D: NA; V: TRBV29-1; J: TRBJ2-5; size: few; CDR3: CSVGDMAQETQYF; DNA: TGCAGCGTTGGGGACATGGCCCAAGAGACCCAGTACTTC
D: TRBD2; V: TRBV7-3; J: TRBJ2-5; size: NA; CDR3: CASSLLGGIEETQYF; DNA: TGTGCCAGCAGCTTATTGGGGGGGATCGAAGAGACCCAGTACTTC
D: TRBD1; V: TRBV5-1; J: TRBJ1-2; size: NA; CDR3: CASSSPGQGDYGYTF; DNA: TGCGCCAGCAGCAGCCCGGGACAGGGGGACTATGGCTACACCTTC
D: NA; V: TRBV12-3/TRBV12-4; J: TRBJ1-3; size: NA; CDR3: CASSSTGAGNTIYF; DNA: TGTGCCAGCAGTTCCACAGGAGCTGGAAACACCATATATTTT
D: NA; V: TRBV3-1; J: TRBJ2-7; size: NA; CDR3: CASSSQGHGYEQYF; DNA: TGTGCCAGCAGTTCACAGGGTCATGGCTACGAGCAGTACTTC
D: NA; V: TRBV4-2; J: TRBJ1-2; size: NA; CDR3: CASSQETVFGYTF; DNA: TGTGCCAGCAGCCAAGAGACTGTTTTTGGCTACACCTTC
D: NA; V: TRBV7-6; J: TRBJ1-4; size: few; CDR3: CASSLGMANEKLFF; DNA: TGTGCCAGCAGCTTAGGAATGGCTAATGAAAAACTGTTTTTT
D: TRBD2; V: TRBV15; J: TRBJ2-1; size: few; CDR3: CATSSLGRGVDNEQFF; DNA: TGTGCCACCAGCAGTCTGGGACGGGGGGTTGACAATGAGCAGTTCTTC
D: NA; V: TRBV15; J: TRBJ1-1; size: NA; CDR3: CATSREAATKNTEAFF; DNA: TGTGCCACCAGCAGAGAGGCAGCTACGAAAAACACTGAAGCTTTCTTT
D: NA; V: TRBV7-8; J: TRBJ2-5; size: NA; CDR3: CASSLDVTQYF; DNA: TGTGCCAGCAGCTTAGATGTGACCCAGTACTTC
D: NA; V: TRBV5-6; J: TRBJ1-2; size: few; CDR3: CASSLVAGKGYTF; DNA: TGTGCCAGCAGCTTGGTGGCGGGAAAGGGCTACACCTTC
D: NA; V: TRBV7-3; J: TRBJ2-3; size: few; CDR3: CASSFSGIEGGDTQYF; DNA: TGTGCCAGCAGCTTTTCTGGGATAGAGGGTGGAGATACGCAGTATTTT
D: TRBD2; V: TRBV6-4; J: TRBJ2-3; size: few; CDR3: CASSDSGLASTDTQYF; DNA: TGTGCCAGCAGTGACTCCGGACTAGCTAGCACAGATACGCAGTATTTT
D: NA; V: TRBV4-3; J: TRBJ2-3; size: NA; CDR3: CASSQAPSSDTQYF; DNA: TGCGCCAGCAGCCAAGCCCCTAGCTCCGATACGCAGTATTTT
D: TRBD2; V: TRBV12-3/TRBV12-4; J: TRBJ2-1; size: few; CDR3: CASSFSGGGAYEQFF; DNA: TGTGCCAGCAGTTTTTCGGGCGGGGGGGCTTATGAGCAGTTCTTC
D: NA; V: TRBV6-5; J: TRBJ1-5; size: many; CDR3: CASSYYPHQPQHF; DNA: TGTGCCAGCAGTTACTACCCCCATCAGCCCCAGCATTTT
D: NA; V: TRBV7-6; J: TRBJ2-5; size: few; CDR3: CASSLSGIQETQYF; DNA: TGTGCCAGCAGCTTATCAGGCATCCAAGAGACCCAGTACTTC
D: NA; V: TRBV27; J: TRBJ2-1; size: NA; CDR3: CASSLSCCNEQFF; DNA: TGTGCCAGCAGTTTATCGTGCTGCAATGAGCAGTTCTTC
D: NA; V: TRBV27; J: TRBJ1-4; size: NA; CDR3: CASSPRTQGYPKLFF; DNA: TGTGCCAGCAGTCCCCGGACGCAGGGTTACCCAAAACTGTTTTTT
D: NA; V: TRBV6-2/TRBV6-3; J: TRBJ2-3; size: NA; CDR3: CASSYWATSTDTQYF; DNA: TGTGCCAGCAGTTACTGGGCCACTAGCACAGATACGCAGTATTTT
D: NA; V: TRBV7-9; J: TRBJ2-2; size: NA; CDR3: CASSLELADTGELFF; DNA: TGTGCCAGCAGCTTAGAATTAGCGGACACCGGGGAGCTGTTTTTT
D: NA; V: TRBV29-1; J: TRBJ2-3; size: NA; CDR3: CSVEAASDTQYF; DNA: TGCAGCGTTGAAGCGGCGAGTGATACGCAGTATTTT
D: TRBD1; V: TRBV12-3/TRBV12-4; J: TRBJ2-3; size: NA; CDR3: CASSSPLDRGRSDTQYF; DNA: TGTGCCAGCAGCTCGCCTCTGGACAGGGGAAGGTCAGATACGCAGTATTTT
D: NA; V: TRBV4-3; J: TRBJ1-5; size: NA; CDR3: CASSQVRDGRLNQPQHF; DNA: TGCGCCAGCAGCCAAGTCCGGGACGGACGCCTCAATCAGCCCCAGCATTTT
D: NA; V: TRBV27; J: TRBJ1-6; size: NA; CDR3: CASSGGSPLHF; DNA: TGTGCCAGCAGCGGTGGGTCACCCCTCCACTTT
D: NA; V: TRBV7-6; J: TRBJ2-2; size: NA; CDR3: CASSLALNTGELFF; DNA: TGTGCCAGCAGCTTAGCTTTGAACACCGGGGAGCTGTTTTTT
D: NA; V: TRBV20-1; J: TRBJ1-5; size: few; CDR3: CSARDWTGEYNQPQHF; DNA: TGCAGTGCTAGAGATTGGACGGGGGAGTACAATCAGCCCCAGCATTTT
D: NA; V: TRBV6-2/TRBV6-3; J: TRBJ1-1; size: NA; CDR3: CASSYEGNTEAFF; DNA: TGTGCCAGCAGTTACGAGGGGAACACTGAAGCTTTCTTT
D: NA; V: TRBV20-1; J: TRBJ2-4; size: NA; CDR3: CSAPRLGNIQYF; DNA: TGCAGTGCCCCAAGACTTGGGAACATTCAGTACTTC
D: TRBD2; V: TRBV10-3; J: TRBJ2-1; size: NA; CDR3: CATRGFWASGGADEQFF; DNA: TGTGCCACCAGAGGGTTCTGGGCTAGCGGGGGGGCAGATGAGCAGTTCTTC
D: NA; V: TRBV27; J: TRBJ2-7; size: few; CDR3: CASSLLDGLYEQYF; DNA: TGTGCCAGCAGTTTATTAGACGGGCTCTACGAGCAGTACTTC